This T cell receptor (beta chain) stems from a study of T cell clonotyping in hematopoietic cell transplantation. The germline V and J ends were trimmed by 5 bases and 1 base, with 9 bases remaining between them. Germline CDR1 is LGHNA and CDR2 is YNFKEQ. CDR3 length: 14 amino acids. Stated time point: recipient sample about 28 days before transplant, after cytoreduction. Libraries were prepared by immunoSEQ multiplex PCR; TCRdb keeps only in-frame clonotypes and omits some of them. The sample has about 29,000 clones, over 60% seen once. The sequence derives from a woman aged 25 to 39 with chronic myeloid leukemia. Some clones in this sample may be carry-over from other donors' samples. The sequencing here drew on peripheral blood mononuclear cells, taken before stem cell transplant. This chain uses TRBV4-2 with TRBJ2-1; no reliable D call. The CDR3 nucleotides read TGTGCCAGCAGCTTGTTCCAGTCCTACAATGAGCAGTTCTTC. Translated, it gives CASSLFQSYNEQFF.